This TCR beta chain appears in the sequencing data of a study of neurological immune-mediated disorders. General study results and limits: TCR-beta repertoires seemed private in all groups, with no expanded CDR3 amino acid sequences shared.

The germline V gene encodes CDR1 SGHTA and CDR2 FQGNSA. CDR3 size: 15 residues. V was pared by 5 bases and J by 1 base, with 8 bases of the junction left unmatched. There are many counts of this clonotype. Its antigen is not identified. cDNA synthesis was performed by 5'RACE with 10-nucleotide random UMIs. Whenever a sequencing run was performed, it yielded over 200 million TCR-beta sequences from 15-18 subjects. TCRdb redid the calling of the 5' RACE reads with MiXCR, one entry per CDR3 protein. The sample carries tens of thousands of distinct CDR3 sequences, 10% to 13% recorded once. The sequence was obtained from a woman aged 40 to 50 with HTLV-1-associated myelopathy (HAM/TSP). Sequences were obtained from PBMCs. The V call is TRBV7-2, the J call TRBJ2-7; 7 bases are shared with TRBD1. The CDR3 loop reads CASSVGTVSSYEQYF. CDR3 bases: TGTGCCAGCAGCGTAGGGACAGTATCGTCCTACGAGCAGTACTTC.